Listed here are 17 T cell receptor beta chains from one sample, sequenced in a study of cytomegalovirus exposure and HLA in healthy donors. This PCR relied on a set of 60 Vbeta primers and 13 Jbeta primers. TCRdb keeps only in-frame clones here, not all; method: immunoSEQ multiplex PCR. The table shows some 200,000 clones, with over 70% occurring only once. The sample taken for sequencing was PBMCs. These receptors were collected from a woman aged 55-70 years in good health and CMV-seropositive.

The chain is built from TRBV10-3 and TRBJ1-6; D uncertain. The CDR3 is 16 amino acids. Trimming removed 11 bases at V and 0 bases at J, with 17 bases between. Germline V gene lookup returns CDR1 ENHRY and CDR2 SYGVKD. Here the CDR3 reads CAVSLTASSYNSPLHF. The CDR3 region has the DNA TGTGCCGTCTCCCTCACCGCTAGCTCCTATAATTCACCCCTCCACTTT.

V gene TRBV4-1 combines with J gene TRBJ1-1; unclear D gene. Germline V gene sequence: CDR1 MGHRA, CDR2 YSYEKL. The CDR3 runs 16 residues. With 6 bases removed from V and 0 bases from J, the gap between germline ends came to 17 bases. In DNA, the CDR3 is TGCGCCAGCAGTCTATATTCGCTACAGATGAACACTGAAGCTTTCTTT. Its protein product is CASSLYSLQMNTEAFF.

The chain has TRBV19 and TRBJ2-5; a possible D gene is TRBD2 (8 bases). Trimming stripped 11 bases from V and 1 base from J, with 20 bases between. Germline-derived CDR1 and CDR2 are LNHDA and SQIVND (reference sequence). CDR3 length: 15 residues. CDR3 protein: CASGGVAGSQETQYF. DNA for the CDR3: TGTGCCTCAGGGGGAGTAGCGGGGTCCCAAGAGACCCAGTACTTC.

The CDR3 nucleotides read TGTGCCAGCAGTGAAAGCCGGAACTATGGCTACACCTTC. Protein sequence: CASSESRNYGYTF. J is TRBJ1-2 and V is TRBV6-1; D is uncertain. The germline V gene has CDR1 MNHNS and CDR2 SASEGT. V gave up 2 bases and J gave up 2 bases, with 6 bases separating them. The CDR3 consists of 13 residues.

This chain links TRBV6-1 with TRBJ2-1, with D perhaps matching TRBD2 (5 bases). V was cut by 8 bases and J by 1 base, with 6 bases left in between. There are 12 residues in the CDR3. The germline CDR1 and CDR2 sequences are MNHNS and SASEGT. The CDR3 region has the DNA TGTGCCAGCGGACTTTCCTACAATGAGCAGTTCTTC. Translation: CASGLSYNEQFF.

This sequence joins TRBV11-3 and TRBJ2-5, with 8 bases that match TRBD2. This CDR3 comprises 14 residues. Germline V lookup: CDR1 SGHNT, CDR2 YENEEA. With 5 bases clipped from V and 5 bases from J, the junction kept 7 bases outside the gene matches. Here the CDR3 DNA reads TGTGCCAGCAGCCCTGGGACTAGTGGCGAGACCCAGTACTTC. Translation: CASSPGTSGETQYF. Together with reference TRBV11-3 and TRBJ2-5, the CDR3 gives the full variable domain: EAGVVQSPRYKIIEKKQPVAFWCNPISGHNTLYWYLQNLGQGPELLIRYENEEAVDDSQLPKDRFSAERLKGVDSTLKIQPAELGDSAVYLCASSPGTSGETQYFGPGTRLLVL.

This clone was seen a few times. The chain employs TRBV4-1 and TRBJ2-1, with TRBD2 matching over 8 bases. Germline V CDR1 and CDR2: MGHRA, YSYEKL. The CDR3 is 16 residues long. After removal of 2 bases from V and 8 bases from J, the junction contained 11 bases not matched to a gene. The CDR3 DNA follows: TGCGCCAGCAGCCAAACGGGGGGGTCTCTTGGGTATGAGCAGTTCTTC. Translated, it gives CASSQTGGSLGYEQFF.

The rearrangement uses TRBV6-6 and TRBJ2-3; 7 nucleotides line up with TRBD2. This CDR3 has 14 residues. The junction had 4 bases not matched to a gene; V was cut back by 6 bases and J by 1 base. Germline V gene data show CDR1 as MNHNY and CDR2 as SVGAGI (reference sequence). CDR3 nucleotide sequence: TGTGCCAGCAGCCCTACTAGCGGCACAGATACGCAGTATTTT. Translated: CASSPTSGTDTQYF.

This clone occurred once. The CDR3: CASSTRQGDTEAFF. DNA of the CDR3: TGTGCCAGCAGCACACGTCAGGGTGACACTGAAGCTTTCTTT. The chain joins TRBV7-2 to TRBJ1-1; a possible D gene is TRBD1 (5 bases). This CDR3 is built from 14 residues. V lost 5 bases to trimming and J lost 3 bases, with 13 bases between them. CDR1 is SGHTA and CDR2 is FQGNSA in the germline V gene.

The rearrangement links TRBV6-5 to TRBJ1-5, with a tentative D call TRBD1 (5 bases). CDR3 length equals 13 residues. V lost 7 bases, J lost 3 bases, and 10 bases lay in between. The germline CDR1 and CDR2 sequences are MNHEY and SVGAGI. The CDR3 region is CASTRGVNQPQHF. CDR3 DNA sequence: TGTGCCAGCACACGGGGGGTCAATCAGCCCCAGCATTTT.

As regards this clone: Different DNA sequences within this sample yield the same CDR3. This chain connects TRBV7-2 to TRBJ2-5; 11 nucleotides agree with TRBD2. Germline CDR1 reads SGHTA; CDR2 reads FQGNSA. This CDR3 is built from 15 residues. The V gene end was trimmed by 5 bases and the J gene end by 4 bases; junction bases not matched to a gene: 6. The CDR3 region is CASSLSGGARETQYF. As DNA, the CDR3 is TGTGCCAGCAGCCTTAGCGGGGGGGCCAGAGAGACCCAGTACTTC. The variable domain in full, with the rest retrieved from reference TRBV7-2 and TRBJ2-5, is GAGVSQSPSNKVTEKGKDVELRCDPISGHTALYWYRQSLGQGLEFLIYFQGNSAPDKSGLPSDRFSAERTGGSVSTLTIQRTQQEDSAVYLCASSLSGGARETQYFGPGTRLLVL.

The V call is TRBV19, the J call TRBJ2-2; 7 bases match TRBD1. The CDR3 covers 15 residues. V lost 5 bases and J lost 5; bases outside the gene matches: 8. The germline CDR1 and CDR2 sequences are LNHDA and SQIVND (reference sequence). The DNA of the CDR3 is TGTGCCAGTAGTCAGCCGGGACAGATTACCGGGGAGCTGTTTTTT. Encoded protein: CASSQPGQITGELFF. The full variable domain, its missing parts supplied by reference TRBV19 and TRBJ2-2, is DGGITQSPKYLFRKEGQNVTLSCEQNLNHDAMYWYRQDPGQGLRLIYYSQIVNDFQKGDIAEGYSVSREKKESFPLTVTSAQKNPTAFYLCASSQPGQITGELFFGEGSRLTVL.

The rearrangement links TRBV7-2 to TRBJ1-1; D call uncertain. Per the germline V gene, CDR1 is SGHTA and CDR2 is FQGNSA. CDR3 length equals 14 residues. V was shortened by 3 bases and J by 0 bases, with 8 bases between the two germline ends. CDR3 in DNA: TGTGCCAGCAGCTTGAACGCGGTGAACACTGAAGCTTTCTTT. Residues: CASSLNAVNTEAFF.

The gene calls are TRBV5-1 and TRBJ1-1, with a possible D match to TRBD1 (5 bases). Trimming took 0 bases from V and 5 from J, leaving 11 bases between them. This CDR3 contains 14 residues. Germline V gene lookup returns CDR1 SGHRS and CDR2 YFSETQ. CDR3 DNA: TGCGCCAGCAGCTTGGCCCAGGAGGGGACTGAAGCTTTCTTT. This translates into CASSLAQEGTEAFF.

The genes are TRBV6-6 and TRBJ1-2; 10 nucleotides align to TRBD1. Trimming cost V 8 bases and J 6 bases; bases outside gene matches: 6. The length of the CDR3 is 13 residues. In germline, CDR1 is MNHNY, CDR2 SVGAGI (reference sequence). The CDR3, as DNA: TGTGCCAGCGTGGGACAGGGGAGCGATGGCTACACCTTC. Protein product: CASVGQGSDGYTF.

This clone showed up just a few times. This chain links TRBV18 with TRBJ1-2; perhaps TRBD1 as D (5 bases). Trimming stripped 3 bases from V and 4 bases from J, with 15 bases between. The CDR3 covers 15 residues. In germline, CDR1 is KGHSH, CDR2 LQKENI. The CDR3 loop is CASSPTQGLAYGYTF. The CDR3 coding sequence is TGTGCCAGCTCACCCACTCAGGGCCTTGCCTATGGCTACACCTTC.

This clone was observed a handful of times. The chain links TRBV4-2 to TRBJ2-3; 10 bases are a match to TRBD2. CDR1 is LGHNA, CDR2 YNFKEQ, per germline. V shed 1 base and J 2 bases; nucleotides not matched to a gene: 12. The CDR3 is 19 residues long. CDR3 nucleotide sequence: TGTGCCAGCAGCCAAGTTAGCGGGGGGCCCCTTCACGCCACAGATACGCAGTATTTT. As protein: CASSQVSGGPLHATDTQYF.